A selection of T cell receptor beta chains follows, all from one sample in a study of graft-versus-host responses after intestinal transplantation. Using immunoSEQ multiplex PCR, the repertoire was profiled, and TCRdb retains in-frame clones only, with some absent. Among over 120,000 clones, around nine tenths were seen once, and the ten largest hold around 0.2%. No antigen is known for these receptors. Sample: unstimulated CD4+ T cells sorted from spleen or lymph node cells, taken before intestinal transplant. These receptors were taken from a human donor who received an intestinal transplant. Both conserved end residues are part of each CDR3. A D gene is named only where the DNA matches it firmly. Rows may omit the clone size; those that give it use once, few, many or a size class.

>TRBJ1-1|once|-|TRBV9
CASSPHRANTEAFF
TGTGCCAGCAGCCCCCACAGAGCGAACACTGAAGCTTTCTTT
>TRBJ2-7|-|TRBD2|TRBV6-5
CASSSPRLAGTYEQYF
TGTGCCAGCAGTTCGCCTAGACTAGCGGGAACCTACGAGCAGTACTTC
>TRBJ2-3|-|TRBD1|TRBV4-1
CASSQKQGWQTDTQYF
TGCGCCAGCAGCCAAAAACAGGGGTGGCAGACAGATACGCAGTATTTT
>TRBJ2-7|-|TRBD2|TRBV18
CASSSSGRAYEQYF
TGTGCCAGCTCTTCTAGCGGGAGGGCCTACGAGCAGTACTTC
>TRBJ2-7|few|TRBD2|TRBV11-2
CASSSSGSDSYEQYF
TGTGCCAGCAGCTCGAGCGGGAGTGACTCCTACGAGCAGTACTTT
>TRBJ2-3|-|TRBD1|TRBV27
CASSPPGTASTDTQYF
TGTGCCAGCAGTCCACCGGGGACAGCTAGCACAGATACGCAGTATTTT
>TRBJ2-1|-|TRBD1|TRBV18
CASSPVRGGTEQFF
TGTGCCAGCTCACCAGTCCGAGGGGGCACTGAGCAGTTCTTC
>TRBJ1-2|-|TRBD1|TRBV28
CASRLDQQGYGYTF
TGTGCCAGCAGGCTCGACCAACAGGGGTATGGCTACACCTTC
>TRBJ2-6|-|TRBD2|TRBV29-1
CSVGEGSSGANVLTF
TGCAGCGTTGGGGAGGGGAGCTCTGGGGCCAACGTCCTGACTTTC
>TRBJ2-3|-|TRBD2|TRBV30
CAWSIPRSSGRTDTQYF
TGTGCCTGGAGCATACCCCGGTCTAGCGGGCGCACAGATACGCAGTATTTT
>TRBJ2-1|-|-|TRBV7-3
CASSQGTYNEQFF
TGTGCCAGCAGCCAGGGGACCTACAATGAGCAGTTCTTC
>TRBJ2-5|-|TRBD2|TRBV6-1
CASSVPPGLAGETQYF
TGTGCCAGCAGTGTCCCTCCGGGACTAGCGGGAGAGACCCAGTACTTC
>TRBJ2-6|-|-|TRBV6-1
CASSAGMSGANVLTF
TGTGCCAGCAGTGCTGGGATGTCTGGGGCCAACGTCCTGACTTTC
>TRBJ1-5|once|TRBD1|TRBV19
CASSRTRDRGRSTFDQPQHF
TGTGCCAGTAGTCGGACCCGGGACAGGGGGCGCAGCACGTTTGATCAGCCCCAGCATTTT